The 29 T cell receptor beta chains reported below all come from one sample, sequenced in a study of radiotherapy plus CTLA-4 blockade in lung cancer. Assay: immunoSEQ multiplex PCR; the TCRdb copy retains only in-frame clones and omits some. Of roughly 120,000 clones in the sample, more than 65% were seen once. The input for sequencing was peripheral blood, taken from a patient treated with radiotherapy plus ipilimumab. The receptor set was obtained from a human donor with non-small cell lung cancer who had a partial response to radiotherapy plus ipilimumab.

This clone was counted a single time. The CDR3 reads CASSFATGRSSKGPDTQYF. DNA of the CDR3: TGCGCCAGCAGCTTTGCAACAGGGAGATCTTCAAAGGGTCCAGATACGCAGTATTTT. The chain recombines TRBV5-1 with TRBJ2-3; possibly TRBD1 for D (6 bases). The CDR3 is 19 residues long. From germline, CDR1 is SGHRS and CDR2 YFSETQ. V was cut by 2 bases and J by 4 bases, with 26 bases left in between.

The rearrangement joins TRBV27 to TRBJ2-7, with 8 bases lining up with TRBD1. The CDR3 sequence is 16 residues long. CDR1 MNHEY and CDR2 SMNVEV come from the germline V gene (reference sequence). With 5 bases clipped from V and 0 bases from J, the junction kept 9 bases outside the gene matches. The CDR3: CASSGRQGIPSYEQYF. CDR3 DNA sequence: TGTGCCAGCAGTGGTAGACAGGGGATCCCCTCCTACGAGCAGTACTTC.

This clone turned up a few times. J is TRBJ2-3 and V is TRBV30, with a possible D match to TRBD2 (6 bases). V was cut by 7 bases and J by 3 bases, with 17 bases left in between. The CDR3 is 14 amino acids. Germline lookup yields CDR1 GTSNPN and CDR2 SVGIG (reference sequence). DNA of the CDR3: TGTGCCTCGGGGATGGGCGGGAATACAGATACGCAGTATTTT. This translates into CASGMGGNTDTQYF.

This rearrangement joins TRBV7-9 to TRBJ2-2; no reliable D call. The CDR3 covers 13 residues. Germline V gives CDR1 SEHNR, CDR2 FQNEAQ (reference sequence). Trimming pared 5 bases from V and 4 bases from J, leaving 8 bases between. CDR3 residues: CASSAQFTGELFF. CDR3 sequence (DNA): TGTGCCAGCAGCGCCCAGTTCACCGGGGAGCTGTTTTTT.

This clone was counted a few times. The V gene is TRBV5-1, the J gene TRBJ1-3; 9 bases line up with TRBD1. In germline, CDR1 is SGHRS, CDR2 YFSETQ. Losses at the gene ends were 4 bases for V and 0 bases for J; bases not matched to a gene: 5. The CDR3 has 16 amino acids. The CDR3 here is CASSRDRASSGNTIYF. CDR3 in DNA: TGCGCCAGCAGCCGGGACAGGGCGTCCTCTGGAAACACCATATATTTT. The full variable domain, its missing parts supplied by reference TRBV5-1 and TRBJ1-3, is KAGVTQTPRYLIKTRGQQVTLSCSPISGHRSVSWYQQTPGQGLQFLFEYFSETQRNKGNFPGRFSGRQFSNSRSEMNVSTLELGDSALYLCASSRDRASSGNTIYFGEGSWLTVV.

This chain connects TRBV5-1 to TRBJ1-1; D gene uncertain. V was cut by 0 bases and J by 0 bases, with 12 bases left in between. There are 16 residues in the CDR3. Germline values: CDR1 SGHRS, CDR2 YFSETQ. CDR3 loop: CASSLVTPVVNTEAFF. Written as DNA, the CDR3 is TGCGCCAGCAGCTTGGTGACTCCGGTCGTGAACACTGAAGCTTTCTTT.

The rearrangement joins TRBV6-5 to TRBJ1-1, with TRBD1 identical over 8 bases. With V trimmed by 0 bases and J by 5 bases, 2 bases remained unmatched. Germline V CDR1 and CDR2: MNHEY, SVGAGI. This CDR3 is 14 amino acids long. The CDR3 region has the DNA TGTGCCAGCAGTTACTCCACAGGGGGGACTGAAGCTTTCTTT. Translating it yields CASSYSTGGTEAFF.

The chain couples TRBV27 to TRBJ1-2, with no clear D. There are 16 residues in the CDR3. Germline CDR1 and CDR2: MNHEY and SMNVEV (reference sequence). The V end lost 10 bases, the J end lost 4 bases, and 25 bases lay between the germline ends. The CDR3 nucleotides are TGTGCCACCGTCCCTGAAAACCCAACTCGAGCCTATGGCTACACCTTC. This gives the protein CATVPENPTRAYGYTF.

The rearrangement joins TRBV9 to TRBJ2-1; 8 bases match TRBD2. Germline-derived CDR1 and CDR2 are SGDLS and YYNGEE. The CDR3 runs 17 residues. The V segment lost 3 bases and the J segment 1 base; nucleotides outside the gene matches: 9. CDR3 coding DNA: TGTGCCAGCAGCGGTCGATATAGCGGGACATCCTACAATGAGCAGTTCTTC. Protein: CASSGRYSGTSYNEQFF.

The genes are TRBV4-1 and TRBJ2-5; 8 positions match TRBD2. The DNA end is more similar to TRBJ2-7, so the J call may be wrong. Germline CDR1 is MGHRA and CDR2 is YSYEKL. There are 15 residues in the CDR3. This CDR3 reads CASSRAGVLAYEQYF. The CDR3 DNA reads TGCGCCAGCAGTAGAGCGGGAGTCCTCGCCTACGAGCAGTACTTC.

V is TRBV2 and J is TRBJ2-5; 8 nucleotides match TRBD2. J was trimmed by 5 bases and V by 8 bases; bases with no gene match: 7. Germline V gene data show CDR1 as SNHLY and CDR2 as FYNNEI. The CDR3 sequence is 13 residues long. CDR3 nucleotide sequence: TGTGCCAGCGGCCGGGGGGGCGTGGAGACCCAGTACTTC. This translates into CASGRGGVETQYF.

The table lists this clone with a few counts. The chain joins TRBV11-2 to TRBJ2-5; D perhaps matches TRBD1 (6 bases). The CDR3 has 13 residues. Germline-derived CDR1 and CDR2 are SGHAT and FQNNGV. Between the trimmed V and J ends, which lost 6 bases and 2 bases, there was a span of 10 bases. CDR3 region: CASRAGTQETQYF. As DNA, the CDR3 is TGTGCCAGCAGAGCCGGGACACAAGAGACCCAGTACTTC. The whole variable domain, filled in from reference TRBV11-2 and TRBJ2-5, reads EAGVAQSPRYKIIEKRQSVAFWCNPISGHATLYWYQQILGQGPKLLIQFQNNGVVDDSQLPKDRFSAERLKGVDSTLKIQPAKLEDSAVYLCASRAGTQETQYFGPGTRLLVL.

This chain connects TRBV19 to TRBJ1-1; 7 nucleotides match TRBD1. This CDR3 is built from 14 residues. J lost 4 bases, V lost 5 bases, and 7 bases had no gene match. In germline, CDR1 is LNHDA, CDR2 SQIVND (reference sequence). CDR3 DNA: TGTGCCAGTAGTGTACAGGGGACGGGCACTGAAGCTTTCTTT. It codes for CASSVQGTGTEAFF.

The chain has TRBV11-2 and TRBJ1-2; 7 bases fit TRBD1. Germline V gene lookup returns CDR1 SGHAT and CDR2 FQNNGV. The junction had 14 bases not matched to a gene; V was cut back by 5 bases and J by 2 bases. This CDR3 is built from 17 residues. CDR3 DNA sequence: TGTGCCAGCAGCCTTTCTACAGGGGCGGCGAGGAACTATGGCTACACCTTC. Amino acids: CASSLSTGAARNYGYTF.

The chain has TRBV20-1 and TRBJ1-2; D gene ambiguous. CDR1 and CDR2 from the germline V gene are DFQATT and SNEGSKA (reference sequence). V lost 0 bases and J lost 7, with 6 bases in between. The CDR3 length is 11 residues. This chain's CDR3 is CSARDEAGYTF. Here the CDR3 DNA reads TGCAGTGCTAGAGACGAAGCTGGCTACACCTTC.

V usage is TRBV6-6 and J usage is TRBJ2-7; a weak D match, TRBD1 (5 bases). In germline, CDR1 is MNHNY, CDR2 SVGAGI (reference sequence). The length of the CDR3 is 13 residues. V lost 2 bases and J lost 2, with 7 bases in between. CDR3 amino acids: CASSYDSPYEQYF. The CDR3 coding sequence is TGTGCCAGCAGTTACGACAGTCCCTACGAGCAGTACTTC.

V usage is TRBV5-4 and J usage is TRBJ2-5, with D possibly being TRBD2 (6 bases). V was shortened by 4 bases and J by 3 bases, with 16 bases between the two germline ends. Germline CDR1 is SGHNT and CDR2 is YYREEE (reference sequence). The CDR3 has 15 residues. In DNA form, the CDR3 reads TGTGCCAGCAGCCCCCTGGACTACCCTAAAGAGACCCAGTACTTC. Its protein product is CASSPLDYPKETQYF.

CDR3 nucleotide sequence: TGTGCCAGCAGCCCCCTCAGGACTAGCGGTCACAATGAGCAGTTCTTC. The encoded protein is CASSPLRTSGHNEQFF. The V and J genes are TRBV14 and TRBJ2-1; 10 positions agree with TRBD2. The CDR3 length is 16 residues. V lost 4 bases and J lost 5; bases outside the gene matches: 8. Germline V gene lookup returns CDR1 SGHDN and CDR2 FVKESK.

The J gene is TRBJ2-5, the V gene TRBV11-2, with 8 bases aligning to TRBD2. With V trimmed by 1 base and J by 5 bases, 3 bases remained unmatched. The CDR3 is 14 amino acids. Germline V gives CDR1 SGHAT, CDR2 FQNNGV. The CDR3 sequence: CASSLAGGLETQYF. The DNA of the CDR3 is TGTGCCAGCAGCTTAGCGGGAGGGCTGGAGACCCAGTACTTC.

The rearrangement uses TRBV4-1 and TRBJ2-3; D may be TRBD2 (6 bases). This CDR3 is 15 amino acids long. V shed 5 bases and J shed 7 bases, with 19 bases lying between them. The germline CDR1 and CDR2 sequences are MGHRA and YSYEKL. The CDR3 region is CASSNTPPRTNTQYF. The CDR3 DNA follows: TGCGCCAGCAGCAATACCCCGCCAAGGACTAATACGCAGTATTTT.

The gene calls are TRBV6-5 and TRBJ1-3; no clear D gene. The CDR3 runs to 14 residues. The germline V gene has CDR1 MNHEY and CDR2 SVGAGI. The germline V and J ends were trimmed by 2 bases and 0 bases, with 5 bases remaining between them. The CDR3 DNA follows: TGTGCCAGCAGTTACAGCTTCTCTGGAAACACCATATATTTT. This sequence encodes CASSYSFSGNTIYF.

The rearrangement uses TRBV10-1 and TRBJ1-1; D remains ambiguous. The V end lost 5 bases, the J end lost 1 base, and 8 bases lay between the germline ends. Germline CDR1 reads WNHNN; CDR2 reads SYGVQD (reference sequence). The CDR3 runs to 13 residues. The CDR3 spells CASSFSRNTEAFF. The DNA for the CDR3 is TGCGCCAGCAGTTTTAGCAGGAACACTGAAGCTTTCTTT.

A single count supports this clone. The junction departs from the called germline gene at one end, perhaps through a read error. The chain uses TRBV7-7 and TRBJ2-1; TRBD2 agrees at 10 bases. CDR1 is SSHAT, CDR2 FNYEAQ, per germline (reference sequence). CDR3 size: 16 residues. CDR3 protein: CASSLGSGRSYNEQFF. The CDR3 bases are TGTGCTAGCAGCTTAGGTAGCGGGAGGTCCTACAATGAGCAGTTCTTC.

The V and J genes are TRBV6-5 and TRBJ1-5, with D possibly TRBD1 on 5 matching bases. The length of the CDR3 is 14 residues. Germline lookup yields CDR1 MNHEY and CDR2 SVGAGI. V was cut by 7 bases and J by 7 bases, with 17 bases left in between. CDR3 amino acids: CASTPGGKGQPQHF. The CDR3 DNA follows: TGTGCCAGCACCCCCGGGGGAAAGGGCCAGCCCCAGCATTTT.

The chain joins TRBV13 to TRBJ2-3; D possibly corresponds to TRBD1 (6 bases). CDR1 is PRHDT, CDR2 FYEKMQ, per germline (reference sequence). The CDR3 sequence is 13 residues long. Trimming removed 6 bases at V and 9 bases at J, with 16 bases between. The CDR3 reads CASSLQGFGTQYF. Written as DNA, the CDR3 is TGTGCCAGCAGTTTACAGGGATTCGGAACGCAGTATTTT.

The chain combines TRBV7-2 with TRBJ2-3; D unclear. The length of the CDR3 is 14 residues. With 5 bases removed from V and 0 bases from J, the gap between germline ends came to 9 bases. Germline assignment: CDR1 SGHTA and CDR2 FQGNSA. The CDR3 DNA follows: TGTGCCAGCAGCGTAGGCGCTAGCACAGATACGCAGTATTTT. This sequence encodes CASSVGASTDTQYF.

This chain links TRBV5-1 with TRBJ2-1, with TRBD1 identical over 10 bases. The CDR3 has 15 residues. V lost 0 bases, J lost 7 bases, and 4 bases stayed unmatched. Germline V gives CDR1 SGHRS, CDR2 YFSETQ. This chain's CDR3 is CASSLEGQGMNEQFF. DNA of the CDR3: TGCGCCAGCAGCTTGGAGGGACAGGGGATGAATGAGCAGTTCTTC.

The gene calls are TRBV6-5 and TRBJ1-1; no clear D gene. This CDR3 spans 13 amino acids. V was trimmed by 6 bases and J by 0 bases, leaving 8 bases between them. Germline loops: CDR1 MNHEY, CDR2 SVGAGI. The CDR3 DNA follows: TGTGCCAGCAGGATTACAGTGAACACTGAAGCTTTCTTT. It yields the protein CASRITVNTEAFF.

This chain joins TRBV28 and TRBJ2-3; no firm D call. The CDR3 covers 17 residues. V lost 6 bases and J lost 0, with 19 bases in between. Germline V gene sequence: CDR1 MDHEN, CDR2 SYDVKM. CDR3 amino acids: CASSQPYVVSSTDTQYF. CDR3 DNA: TGTGCCAGCAGCCAACCCTATGTGGTCTCTAGCACAGATACGCAGTATTTT. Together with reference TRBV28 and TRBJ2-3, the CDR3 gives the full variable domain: DVKVTQSSRYLVKRTGEKVFLECVQDMDHENMFWYRQDPGLGLRLIYFSYDVKMKEKGDIPEGYSVSREKKERFSLILESASTNQTSMYLCASSQPYVVSSTDTQYFGPGTRLTVL.